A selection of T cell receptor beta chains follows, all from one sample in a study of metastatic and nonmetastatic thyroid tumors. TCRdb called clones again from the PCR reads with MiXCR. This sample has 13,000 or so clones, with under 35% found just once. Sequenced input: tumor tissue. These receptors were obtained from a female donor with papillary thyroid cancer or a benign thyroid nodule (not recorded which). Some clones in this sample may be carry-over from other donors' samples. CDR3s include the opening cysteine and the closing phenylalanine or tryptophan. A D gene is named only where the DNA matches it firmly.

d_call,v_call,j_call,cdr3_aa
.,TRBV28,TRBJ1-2,CASTPRTLLGYGYTF
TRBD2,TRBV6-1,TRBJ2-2,CASRRSGEAGTGELFF
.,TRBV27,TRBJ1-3,CASSQQGGGNTIYF
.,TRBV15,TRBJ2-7,CATSRDATVYEQYF
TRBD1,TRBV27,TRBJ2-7,CASTSNWGQGQIEQYF
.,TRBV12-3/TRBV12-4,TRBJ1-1,CASSPTFGTEAFF
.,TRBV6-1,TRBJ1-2,CASSEGWAGTLSNYGYTF
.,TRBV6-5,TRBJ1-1,CASSYSDRNTEAFF
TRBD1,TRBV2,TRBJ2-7,CASSARTGQYEQYF
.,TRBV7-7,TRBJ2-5,CASSLALGGETQYF
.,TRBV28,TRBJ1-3,CASSFGSPSANTIYF
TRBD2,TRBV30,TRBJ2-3,CALKNKRGTDTQYF
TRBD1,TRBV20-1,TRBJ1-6,CSARNLRDSSYNSPLHF
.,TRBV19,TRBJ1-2,CASRDLGYYGYTF
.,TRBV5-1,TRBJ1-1,CASSKGLTEAFF
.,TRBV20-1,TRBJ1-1,CSAGRQANTEAFF
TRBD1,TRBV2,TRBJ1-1,CASRDRGTEAFF
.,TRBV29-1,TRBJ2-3,CSVERGVSTDTQYF
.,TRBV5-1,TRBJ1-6,CASSFSGSNSPLHF
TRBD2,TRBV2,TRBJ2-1,CARARGDEQFF
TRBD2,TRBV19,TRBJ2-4,CASSTLAGQNIQYF
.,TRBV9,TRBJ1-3,CASSGDDGGGNTIYF
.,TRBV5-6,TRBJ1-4,CASSSFVPDEKLFF
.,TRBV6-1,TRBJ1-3,CASSPRAEGGNTIYF
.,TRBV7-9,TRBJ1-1,CASGGQSNTEAFF
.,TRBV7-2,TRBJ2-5,CASRKGVQETQYF
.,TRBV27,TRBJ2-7,CASSLKIVQALLNYEQYF
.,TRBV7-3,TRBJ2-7,CASSLRDSLSYEQYF
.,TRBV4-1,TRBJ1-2,CASSQVGHIEPIYGYTF
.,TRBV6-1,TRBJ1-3,CASSRSEAGNTIYF
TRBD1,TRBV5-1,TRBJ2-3,CASSTRGDTQYF
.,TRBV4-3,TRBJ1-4,CASSQDWGSNEKLFF
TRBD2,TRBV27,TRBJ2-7,CASSLAGYSYEQYF
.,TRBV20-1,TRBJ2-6,CSARVSSGANVLTF
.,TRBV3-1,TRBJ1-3,CASSQGTWDTIYF
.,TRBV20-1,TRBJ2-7,CSARRDGSDEQYF